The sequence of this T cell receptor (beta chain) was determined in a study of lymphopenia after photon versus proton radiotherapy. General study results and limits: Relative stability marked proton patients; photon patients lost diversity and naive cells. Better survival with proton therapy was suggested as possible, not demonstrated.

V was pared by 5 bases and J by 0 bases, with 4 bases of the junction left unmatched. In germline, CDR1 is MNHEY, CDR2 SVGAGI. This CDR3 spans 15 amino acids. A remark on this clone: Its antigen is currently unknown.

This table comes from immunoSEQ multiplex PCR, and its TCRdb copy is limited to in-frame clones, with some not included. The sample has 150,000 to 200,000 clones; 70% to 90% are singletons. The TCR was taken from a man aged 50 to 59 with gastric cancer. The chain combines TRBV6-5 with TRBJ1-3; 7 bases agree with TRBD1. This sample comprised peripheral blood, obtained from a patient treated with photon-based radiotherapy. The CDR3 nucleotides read TGTGCCAGCAGTCGGGACAGCCCCTCTGGAAACACCATATATTTT. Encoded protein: CASSRDSPSGNTIYF.